Listed below are T cell receptor beta chains from one sample, sequenced in a study of stem cell transplantation in POMP-related autoinflammatory disease. The table came from immunoSEQ multiplex PCR; TCRdb's copy has only in-frame clones and leaves some out. The table lists about 1,300 clones, around 80% of them singletons. Sequencing was performed on CD4+ follicular helper T cells (Tfh) from PBMCs, taken before stem cell transplantation. The source is a human donor with POMP-related autoinflammation and immune dysregulation (PRAID). The CDR3 runs from the conserved cysteine through the conserved F or W. The D gene is left open where the match is weak. Size tells how often a clone was seen (once, few, many) or the class of an expanded clone, and some rows leave it out.

size: -
J: TRBJ2-5
V: TRBV5-1
D: TRBD2
DNA: TGCGCCAGCAGCGTGACTAGCTCGGTGCAAGAGACCCAGTACTTC
CDR3: CASSVTSSVQETQYF

size: -
J: TRBJ1-2
V: TRBV7-2
D: TRBD1
DNA: TGTGCCAGCAGCCCGGCCGGGACAGGGGCAGGTGGCTACACCTTC
CDR3: CASSPAGTGAGGYTF

size: -
J: TRBJ2-1
V: TRBV6-6
D: TRBD2
DNA: TGTGCCAGCAGGGCTAGCGGGAGAGGCTACAATGAGCAGTTCTTC
CDR3: CASRASGRGYNEQFF

size: -
J: TRBJ2-7
V: TRBV11-1
D: -
DNA: TGTGCCAGCAGCCTACAGGGCCCGGGCGGTTACGAGCAGTACTTC
CDR3: CASSLQGPGGYEQYF

size: -
J: TRBJ2-1
V: TRBV6-4
D: TRBD2
DNA: TGTGCCAGCAGTTTGTCTAGCGGGAGAGACAATGAGCAGTTCTTC
CDR3: CASSLSSGRDNEQFF

size: once
J: TRBJ2-5
V: TRBV6-1
D: TRBD2
DNA: TGTGCCAGCAGTGATCTAGCGGGATTACCCTCGACCCAGTACTTC
CDR3: CASSDLAGLPSTQYF

size: once
J: TRBJ1-1
V: TRBV7-7
D: -
DNA: TGTGCTAGCAGTTTCAGAAAGAACACTGAAGCTTTCTTT
CDR3: CASSFRKNTEAFF

size: -
J: TRBJ1-5
V: TRBV9
D: TRBD1
DNA: TGTGCCAGCAGCGTTGGGGACAGAGATCAGCCCCAGCATTTT
CDR3: CASSVGDRDQPQHF

size: -
J: TRBJ1-1
V: TRBV9
D: -
DNA: TGTGCCAGCAGCGTAGCCTCAGTCAACACTGAAGCTTTCTTT
CDR3: CASSVASVNTEAFF

size: -
J: TRBJ2-5
V: TRBV5-4
D: -
DNA: TGTGCCAGCAGCTTCTCCGCAGAGACCCAGTACTTC
CDR3: CASSFSAETQYF

size: few
J: TRBJ1-2
V: TRBV2
D: -
DNA: TGTGCCAGCAGTGAAAGGCAGGGAATCTATGGCTACACCTTC
CDR3: CASSERQGIYGYTF

size: -
J: TRBJ1-1
V: TRBV7-2
D: -
DNA: TGTGCCAGCAGCTTAGCGTTGCGGGAGCTCGAGAGGAACACTGAAGCTTTCTTT
CDR3: CASSLALRELERNTEAFF

size: -
J: TRBJ1-5
V: TRBV30
D: -
DNA: TGTGCCTGGAGTGCAGGGGCGGCGGGGAGCAATCAGCCCCAGCATTTT
CDR3: CAWSAGAAGSNQPQHF

size: -
J: TRBJ1-5
V: TRBV18
D: -
DNA: TGTGCCAGCTCACCGCAAGATCTTGAGTCCCAGCATTTT
CDR3: CASSPQDLESQHF

size: -
J: TRBJ1-2
V: TRBV5-1
D: TRBD1
DNA: TGCGCCAGCAGCTTGGGGACAGGGCATGGCTATGGCTACACCTTC
CDR3: CASSLGTGHGYGYTF

size: -
J: TRBJ1-4
V: TRBV19
D: TRBD1
DNA: TGTGCCAGTCAAGGGGGCACAACTAATGAAAAACTGTTTTTT
CDR3: CASQGGTTNEKLFF

size: -
J: TRBJ2-3
V: TRBV27
D: -
DNA: TGTGCCAGCAGTTTGGCGGGCACTAGCCTTGATACGCAGTATTTT
CDR3: CASSLAGTSLDTQYF

size: -
J: TRBJ1-1
V: TRBV5-4
D: -
DNA: TGTGCCAGCAGCTTGGCCGGACGGAGGAACACTGAAGCTTTCTTT
CDR3: CASSLAGRRNTEAFF

size: -
J: TRBJ2-5
V: TRBV11-3
D: TRBD1
DNA: TGTGCCAGCAGCGTCGGGGGTGGACAGGGAGAAGAGACCCAGTACTTC
CDR3: CASSVGGGQGEETQYF

size: -
J: TRBJ1-4
V: TRBV2
D: -
DNA: TGTGCCAGCACCCCCCTAGGTGCAGGCAATGAAAAACTGTTTTTT
CDR3: CASTPLGAGNEKLFF

size: -
J: TRBJ2-2
V: TRBV18
D: TRBD2
DNA: TGTGCCAGCTCGGGCGGGACTAGCACCGGGGAGCTGTTTTTT
CDR3: CASSGGTSTGELFF

size: -
J: TRBJ2-3
V: TRBV19
D: TRBD2
DNA: TGTGCCAGTAGTATCGGTAGCGGGAGGACAGATACGCAGTATTTT
CDR3: CASSIGSGRTDTQYF

size: few
J: TRBJ1-5
V: TRBV2
D: -
DNA: TGTGCCAGCAGTGAGGCGGACCGCAATCAGCCCCAGCATTTT
CDR3: CASSEADRNQPQHF

size: -
J: TRBJ1-2
V: TRBV15
D: -
DNA: TGTGCCACCAGCAGAGATCTTCCGGGGATCTATGGCTACACCTTC
CDR3: CATSRDLPGIYGYTF

size: once
J: TRBJ2-3
V: TRBV25-1
D: TRBD1
DNA: TGTGCCAGCAGTCCTTGGGACAGGGGTGTTAGAGATACGCAGTATTTT
CDR3: CASSPWDRGVRDTQYF

size: -
J: TRBJ1-2
V: TRBV29-1
D: -
DNA: TGCAGCGTTCTGGACTTTTCACCCCCACCGGCCCCAATGATCTATGGCTACACCTTC
CDR3: CSVLDFSPPPAPMIYGYTF

size: once
J: TRBJ2-7
V: TRBV19
D: -
DNA: TGTGCCAGTAGCGGGAGTTGGTACGAGCAGTACTTC
CDR3: CASSGSWYEQYF

size: -
J: TRBJ1-4
V: TRBV2
D: -
DNA: TGTGCCAGCAGTGTATATGAAAAACTGTTTTTT
CDR3: CASSVYEKLFF

size: -
J: TRBJ1-2
V: TRBV5-1
D: -
DNA: TGCGCCAGCAGCTCGGGGGCGGGGGAAGGCTACACCTTC
CDR3: CASSSGAGEGYTF

size: few
J: TRBJ2-7
V: TRBV5-6
D: -
DNA: TGTGCCAGCAGCTTCCACTACGAGCAGTACTTC
CDR3: CASSFHYEQYF

size: once
J: TRBJ1-2
V: TRBV28
D: -
DNA: TGTGCCAGCAGTTTCGGTTTTAGGGCTAACTATGGCTACACCTTC
CDR3: CASSFGFRANYGYTF

size: -
J: TRBJ1-1
V: TRBV2
D: TRBD1
DNA: TGTGCCAGCAGAGCGGGACAGAGAGGGTACACTGAAGCTTTCTTT
CDR3: CASRAGQRGYTEAFF

size: -
J: TRBJ2-5
V: TRBV28
D: -
DNA: TGTGCCAGCAGTTTAGAAGTACTAGCTGCTGGCGGAGAGACCCAGTACTTC
CDR3: CASSLEVLAAGGETQYF

size: -
J: TRBJ2-2
V: TRBV5-1
D: TRBD1
DNA: TGCGCCAGCAGCTTGGGGGGACAGTTCACCGGGGAGCTGTTTTTT
CDR3: CASSLGGQFTGELFF

size: -
J: TRBJ2-2
V: TRBV18
D: -
DNA: TGTGCCAGCTCACCACAGGAGGGGGGGCCCACCGGGGAGCTGTTTTTT
CDR3: CASSPQEGGPTGELFF

size: -
J: TRBJ1-5
V: TRBV6-5
D: -
DNA: TGTGCCAGCAGTTACTCCCGGGGAAATCAGCCCCAGCATTTT
CDR3: CASSYSRGNQPQHF

size: -
J: TRBJ1-5
V: TRBV5-1
D: -
DNA: TGCGCCAGCAGCTTTGGGGCCGGGAATCAGCCCCAGCATTTT
CDR3: CASSFGAGNQPQHF

size: -
J: TRBJ2-7
V: TRBV10-3
D: TRBD2
DNA: TGTGCCATCAGTGAGGGGACTAGTGCTTACGAGCAGTACTTC
CDR3: CAISEGTSAYEQYF

size: -
J: TRBJ1-5
V: TRBV28
D: -
DNA: TGTGCCAGCAGTTTTTTCGGGTCCAGGGGTAATCAGCCCCAGCATTTT
CDR3: CASSFFGSRGNQPQHF

size: -
J: TRBJ2-7
V: TRBV7-9
D: -
DNA: TGTGCCAGCAGCGTAGGTTCATACGAGCAGTACTTC
CDR3: CASSVGSYEQYF

size: -
J: TRBJ1-5
V: TRBV18
D: -
DNA: TGTGCCAGCTCACGGCGGGTGGAGCAGCCCCAGCATTTT
CDR3: CASSRRVEQPQHF

size: few
J: TRBJ2-4
V: TRBV7-2
D: -
DNA: TGTGCCAGCAGCTTGACGTCAGGGGCAGGACGAAACATTCAGTACTTC
CDR3: CASSLTSGAGRNIQYF

size: few
J: TRBJ2-5
V: TRBV5-1
D: -
DNA: TGCGCCAGCAGCGCTGAAGAGACCCAGTACTTC
CDR3: CASSAEETQYF

size: -
J: TRBJ1-3
V: TRBV6-5
D: -
DNA: TGTGCCAGTGGGGAGAGGTATACCTCTGGAAACACCATATATTTT
CDR3: CASGERYTSGNTIYF

size: -
J: TRBJ2-1
V: TRBV19
D: -
DNA: TGTGCCAGTAGTGGCCGGGGCCCCTACAATGAGCAGTTCTTC
CDR3: CASSGRGPYNEQFF

size: -
J: TRBJ2-3
V: TRBV29-1
D: TRBD1
DNA: TGCAGCGTGGGGGACAGGGGCAGCACAGATACGCAGTATTTT
CDR3: CSVGDRGSTDTQYF

size: -
J: TRBJ1-1
V: TRBV5-4
D: TRBD1
DNA: TGTGCCAGCACCCCGGACAGGGACACTGAAGCTTTCTTT
CDR3: CASTPDRDTEAFF

size: -
J: TRBJ1-1
V: TRBV11-2
D: TRBD1
DNA: TGTGCCAGCAGCTTGACAGGGGGAAGCACTGAAGCTTTCTTT
CDR3: CASSLTGGSTEAFF

size: -
J: TRBJ1-1
V: TRBV16
D: -
DNA: TGTGCCAGCAGCCAATGGTATAACACTGAAGCTTTCTTT
CDR3: CASSQWYNTEAFF